The present entry profiles one TCR beta chain with its context. Germline V gene sequence: CDR1 MGHDK, CDR2 SYGVNS. Trimming took off 4 bases at V and 5 bases at J, with 14 bases between the two ends. CDR3 length equals 14 residues. The data were taken from a study of cytomegalovirus exposure and HLA in healthy donors. PCR amplification relied on 60 Vbeta primers (plus 13 Jbeta primers). Assay used: immunoSEQ multiplex PCR; TCRdb lists only in-frame clones, some missing. The table records 130,000 to 150,000 clones, nearly 80% of them present only once. This chain joins TRBV25-1 and TRBJ1-1, with D maybe TRBD1 (5 bases). The clonotype originates from a male donor in good health and CMV-seronegative. The sequencing input was PBMCs. The CDR3 DNA sequence: TGTGCCAGCAGTGTTGGGGGGGAAGCAACTGAAGCTTTCTTT. Protein: CASSVGGEATEAFF.